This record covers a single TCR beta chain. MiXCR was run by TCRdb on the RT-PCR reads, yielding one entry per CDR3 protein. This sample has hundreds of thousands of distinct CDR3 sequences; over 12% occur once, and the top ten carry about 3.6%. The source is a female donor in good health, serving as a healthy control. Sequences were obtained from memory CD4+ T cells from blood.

The CDR3 nucleotides read TGCGCCAGCAGGGAAGTGACAGGGACTGGAAACACCATATATTTT. Its translation: CASREVTGTGNTIYF. V is TRBV5-1 and J is TRBJ1-3; 7 nucleotides align to TRBD1. V shed 5 bases, J shed 2 bases, and the junction held 7 bases outside the gene matches. The CDR3 is 15 amino acids. Germline V lookup: CDR1 SGHRS, CDR2 YFSETQ. The entire variable domain, with the rest obtained from reference TRBV5-1 and TRBJ1-3, is as follows: KAGVTQTPRYLIKTRGQQVTLSCSPISGHRSVSWYQQTPGQGLQFLFEYFSETQRNKGNFPGRFSGRQFSNSRSEMNVSTLELGDSALYLCASREVTGTGNTIYFGEGSWLTVV.